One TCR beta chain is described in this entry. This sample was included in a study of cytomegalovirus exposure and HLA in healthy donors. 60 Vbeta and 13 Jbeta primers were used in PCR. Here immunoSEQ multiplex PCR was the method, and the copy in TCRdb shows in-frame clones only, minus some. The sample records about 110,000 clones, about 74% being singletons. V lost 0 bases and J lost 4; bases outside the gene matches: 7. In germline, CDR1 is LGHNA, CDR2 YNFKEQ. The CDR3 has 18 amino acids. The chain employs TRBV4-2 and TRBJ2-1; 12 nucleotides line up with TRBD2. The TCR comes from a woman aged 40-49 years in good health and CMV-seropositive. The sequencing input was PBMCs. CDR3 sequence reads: CASSQDASGGAGYNEQFF. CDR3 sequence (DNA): TGTGCCAGCAGCCAAGATGCTAGCGGGGGGGCCGGTTACAATGAGCAGTTCTTC.